This T cell receptor beta chain was identified in a study of T cells in Graves' hyperthyroidism and ophthalmopathy. The V gene end was trimmed by 3 bases and the J gene end by 9 bases; junction bases not matched to a gene: 9. The CDR3 has 14 amino acids. Authors of the study amplified TCR beta CDR3 regions from RNA transcripts. In the first-round RT-PCR of the TCR CDR3, the HTBI primer set was used. MiXCR, run by TCRdb on the multiplex PCR reads, gives a single entry per CDR3 protein. The sample carries 300,000 to 450,000 distinct CDR3 sequences, 15% to 19% recorded once. From more than 9.5 ml of fresh peripheral blood, PBMCs were isolated.

Sample: blood. The chain carries TRBV12-3 or TRBV12-4 and TRBJ2-5; TRBD1 matches 8 bases. The receptor comes from a woman under 30 with Graves' hyperthyroidism that later progressed to Graves' ophthalmopathy. CDR3 in amino acids: CASSFGGPQGAQYF. CDR3 nucleotides: TGTGCCAGCAGTTTTGGGGGGCCACAGGGGGCCCAGTACTTC.